A single T cell receptor (beta chain) is shown here with its context. What it binds is not known. Researchers report immunoSEQ v3.0 was run at survey level. Researchers set sequencing to target roughly 40,000-55,000 T-cell genomes per sample. The data were produced by immunoSEQ multiplex PCR, yet TCRdb's version contains in-frame clones alone and is incomplete. Altogether tens of thousands of clones are present, 93% being singletons, with the ten largest covering over 9%. Every single participant having HIV got treatment inside the United States. This specimen comes from a study of long-term antiretroviral therapy in people with HIV. General observations from the study: Clones that had undergone expansion before ART dominated the repertoire at all time points. Transplant-donor-level diversity was not reached after ART, though diversity increased.

The CDR3 length is 13 residues. Trimming cost V 10 bases and J 7 bases, with 19 bases left between them. CDR1 ENHRY and CDR2 SYGVKD come from the germline V gene. The gene calls are TRBV10-3 and TRBJ1-2; D might be TRBD1 (6 bases). This TCR was sampled from a woman aged 40 to 49 with HIV. The starting material was unsorted PBMCs, obtained 7.6 years after starting antiretroviral therapy. This CDR3 reads CASHREASGGYTF. CDR3 bases: TGTGCCAGCCACAGGGAGGCCTCCGGTGGCTACACCTTC.